Listed below are T cell receptor beta chains from one sample, sequenced in a study of beta chain features in type 1 diabetes. TCRdb keeps only in-frame clones here, not all; method: immunoSEQ multiplex PCR. There are 200,000 to 250,000 clones in the sample; 27% occur only once, and under 4.5% lies in the top ten. Sequences were obtained from central memory CD4+ T cells from blood. The receptors stem from a man aged 30-40 years in good health. The CDR3 runs from the conserved cysteine through the conserved F or W. Fields, in order: J gene, D gene, clone size, V gene, CDR3 protein, CDR3 DNA. The D gene is left open where the match is weak. Size values are once, few and many counts, or a class for expanded clones, and some rows have none.

TRBJ1-2 NA few TRBV4-3 CASSQDRTGYNGYTF TGCGCCAGCAGCCAAGATCGTACAGGGTATAACGGCTACACCTTC
TRBJ1-6 NA NA TRBV29-1 CSVRRSYNSPLHF TGCAGCGTGAGGCGCAGCTATAATTCACCCCTCCACTTT
TRBJ2-7 NA few TRBV6-5 CASTLTGPNYEQYF TGTGCCAGCACCCTAACAGGCCCGAACTACGAGCAGTACTTC
TRBJ2-2 TRBD1 few TRBV5-4 CASSSGDRANTGELFF TGTGCCAGCAGCTCCGGGGACAGGGCGAACACCGGGGAGCTGTTTTTT
TRBJ2-7 NA few TRBV7-7 CASSLGTSSHEQYF TGTGCCAGCAGCTTAGGTACTAGCAGCCACGAGCAGTACTTC
TRBJ1-1 TRBD1 NA TRBV6-5 CASRRQGQTEAFF TGTGCCAGCAGAAGACAGGGGCAGACTGAAGCTTTCTTT
TRBJ2-5 NA NA TRBV30 CAWSVDQETQYF TGTGCCTGGAGTGTGGACCAAGAGACCCAGTACTTC
TRBJ2-1 TRBD1 few TRBV15 CATSREKGQGAAPAEQFF TGTGCCACCAGCAGAGAAAAGGGACAGGGGGCCGCCCCCGCTGAGCAGTTCTTC
TRBJ2-5 TRBD1 NA TRBV5-6 CASSADRGPGTQYF TGTGCCAGCAGCGCGGACAGGGGGCCAGGAACCCAGTACTTC
TRBJ2-5 NA few TRBV4-3 CASSQATQETQYF TGCGCCAGCAGCCAAGCAACGCAAGAGACCCAGTACTTC
TRBJ2-1 NA NA TRBV7-9 CASSFAGGSYNEQFF TGTGCCAGCAGCTTCGCCGGGGGATCCTACAATGAGCAGTTCTTC
TRBJ2-2 NA NA TRBV28 CASSSVYPPELFF TGTGCCAGCAGTTCCGTATACCCGCCAGAGCTGTTTTTT
TRBJ1-2 TRBD1 NA TRBV7-6 CASSLSDRGDGYTF TGTGCCAGCAGCTTATCGGACAGGGGGGATGGCTACACCTTC
TRBJ2-2 NA many TRBV5-1 CASSSSLSGLNTGELFF TGCGCCAGCAGCTCATCCCTAAGCGGTTTGAACACCGGGGAGCTGTTTTTT
TRBJ2-7 NA NA TRBV27 CASLLIGENEQYF TGTGCCAGCCTCCTTATAGGGGAGAACGAGCAGTACTTC
TRBJ2-7 TRBD2 many TRBV7-2 CASSSSGTTYEQYF TGTGCCAGCAGCTCCAGCGGGACCACCTACGAGCAGTACTTC
TRBJ2-1 NA NA TRBV29-1 CSVWDNEQFF TGCAGCGTTTGGGACAATGAGCAGTTCTTC
TRBJ2-3 NA NA TRBV14 CASSPRIQAGGPDTQYF TGTGCCAGCAGCCCCCGAATACAGGCCGGGGGACCAGATACGCAGTATTTT
TRBJ1-5 NA many TRBV7-2 CASSSAGRGQPQHF TGTGCCAGCAGCTCAGCAGGGCGGGGACAGCCCCAGCATTTT
TRBJ2-3 NA NA TRBV2 CASNSGLRTDTQYF TGTGCCAGCAATTCGGGGCTTCGCACGGATACGCAGTATTTT
TRBJ2-3 TRBD1 many TRBV28 CAGAGTGVTDTQYF TGTGCCGGAGCCGGGACAGGGGTCACAGATACGCAGTATTTT